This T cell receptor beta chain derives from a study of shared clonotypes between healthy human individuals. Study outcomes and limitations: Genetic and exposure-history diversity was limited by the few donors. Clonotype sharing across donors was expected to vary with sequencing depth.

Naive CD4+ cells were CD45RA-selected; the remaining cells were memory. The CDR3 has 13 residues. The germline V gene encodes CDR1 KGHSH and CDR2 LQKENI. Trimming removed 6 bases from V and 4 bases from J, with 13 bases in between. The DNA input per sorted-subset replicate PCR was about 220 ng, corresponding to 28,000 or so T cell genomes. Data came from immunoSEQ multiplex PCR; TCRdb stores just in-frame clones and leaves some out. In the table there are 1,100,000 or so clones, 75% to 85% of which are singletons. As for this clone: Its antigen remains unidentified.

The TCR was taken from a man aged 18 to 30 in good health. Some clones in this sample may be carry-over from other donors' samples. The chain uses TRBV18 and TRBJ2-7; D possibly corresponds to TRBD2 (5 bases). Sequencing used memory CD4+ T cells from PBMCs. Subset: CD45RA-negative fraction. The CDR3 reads CASSGLGRYEQYF. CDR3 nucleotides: TGTGCCAGCTCTGGGTTAGGGAGATACGAGCAGTACTTC.